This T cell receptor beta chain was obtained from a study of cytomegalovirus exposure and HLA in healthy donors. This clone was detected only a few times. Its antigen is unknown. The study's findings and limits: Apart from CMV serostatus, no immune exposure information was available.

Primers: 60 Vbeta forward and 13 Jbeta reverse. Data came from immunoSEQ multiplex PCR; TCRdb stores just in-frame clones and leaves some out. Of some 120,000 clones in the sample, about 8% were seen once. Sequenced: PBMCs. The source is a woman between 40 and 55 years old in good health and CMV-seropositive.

CDR3 loop: CASSFSLVWGPQETQYF. The CDR3 DNA sequence: TGTGCCAGCAGCTTCTCCCTCGTCTGGGGGCCCCAAGAGACCCAGTACTTC. This chain joins TRBV5-6 and TRBJ2-5; tentatively, D is TRBD1 (6 bases). Trimming cost V 2 bases and J 1 base, with 18 bases left between them. From germline, CDR1 is SGHDT and CDR2 YYEEEE. This CDR3 has 17 residues.